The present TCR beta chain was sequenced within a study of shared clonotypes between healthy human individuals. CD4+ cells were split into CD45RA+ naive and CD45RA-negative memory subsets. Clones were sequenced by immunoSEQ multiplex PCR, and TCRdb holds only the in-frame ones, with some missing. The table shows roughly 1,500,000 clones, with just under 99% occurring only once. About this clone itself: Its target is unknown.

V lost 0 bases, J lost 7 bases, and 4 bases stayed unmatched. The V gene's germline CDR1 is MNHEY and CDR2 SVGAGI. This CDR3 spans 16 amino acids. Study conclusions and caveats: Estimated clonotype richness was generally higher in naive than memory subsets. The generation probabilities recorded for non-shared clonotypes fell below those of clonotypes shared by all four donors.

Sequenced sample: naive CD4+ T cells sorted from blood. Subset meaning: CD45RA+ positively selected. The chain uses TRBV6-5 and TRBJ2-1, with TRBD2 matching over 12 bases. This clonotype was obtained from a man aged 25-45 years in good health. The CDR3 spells CASSYSVLAGGNEQFF. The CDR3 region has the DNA TGTGCCAGCAGTTACTCCGTCCTAGCGGGAGGGAATGAGCAGTTCTTC.